Listed here are 22 T cell receptor beta chains from one sample, sequenced in a study of spatial heterogeneity in lung cancer. Study findings and constraints: Intratumoral expanded alpha and beta TCR counts were found to track tumor mutation counts.

Antigens for these TCRs are unknown. TCRdb recomputed calls from the 5' RACE reads with MiXCR, one row per CDR3 protein. Of fewer than 20,000 distinct CDR3 sequences in the sample, roughly 5.7% were seen once. The sample's time point: sample taken at primary tumor resection. Sequencing was performed on lung tumor tissue, taken at surgery. All receptors come from a female donor with early-stage non-small cell lung cancer.

Ten or more counts support this clonotype. Because this beta chain is a stray read in a library intended to capture alpha chains, its abundance should not be given much weight. The chain uses TRBV20-1 and TRBJ2-5; 7 nucleotides agree with TRBD2. CDR1 and CDR2 (germline): DFQATT, SNEGSKA (reference sequence). V was clipped by 1 base and J by 2 bases; unmatched bases: 10. The CDR3 consists of 16 residues. This chain's CDR3 is CSARGVASGLQETQYF. The DNA for the CDR3 is TGCAGTGCTAGAGGGGTGGCTAGCGGCCTACAAGAGACCCAGTACTTC.

This clonotype is medium-sized within its sample. Since it is a stray read in a library aimed at alpha chains, this beta chain has a size that is not meaningful. The rearrangement links TRBV6-5 to TRBJ2-5, with 7 bases that match TRBD2. The germline V gene has CDR1 MNHEY and CDR2 SVGAGI. The CDR3 runs 10 residues. V shed 6 bases and J 11 bases; nucleotides not matched to a gene: 3. The CDR3 DNA follows: TGTGCCAGCAGAGGACTAGTTCAGTACTTC. Its translation: CASRGLVQYF.

At least ten counts were recorded for this clonotype. The library was designed around alpha chains, so this beta chain is a stray read whose abundance carries little weight. The chain is built from TRBV20-1 and TRBJ1-4; D uncertain. The V end was cut by 1 base, the J end by 8 bases, with 14 bases between. Germline V gene data show CDR1 as DFQATT and CDR2 as SNEGSKA (reference sequence). There are 14 residues in the CDR3. The CDR3 sequence is CSARVKGANEKLFF. DNA of the CDR3: TGCAGTGCTAGAGTGAAGGGAGCGAACGAAAAACTGTTTTTT.

Details on this clonotype: Found in a library prepared for alpha chains, this beta chain is an off-target read, and its abundance has little meaning. V and J are TRBV7-9 and TRBJ2-7; TRBD1 aligns across 10 bases. CDR3 size: 15 residues. V trimming: 5 bases; J trimming: 4 bases; junction bases outside the gene matches: 8. Germline assignment: CDR1 SEHNR and CDR2 FQNEAQ (reference sequence). In DNA, the CDR3 is TGTGCCAGCAGCCCACCGGGACAGGGGTGGTACGAGCAGTACTTC. Translation gives CASSPPGQGWYEQYF.

Points on this clonotype: Being off target in a library aimed at alpha chains, this beta chain has a size of little meaning. This chain links TRBV5-1 with TRBJ2-3, with D perhaps given as TRBD1 or TRBD2 (5 bases each). Germline lookup yields CDR1 SGHRS and CDR2 YFSETQ. This CDR3 comprises 14 residues. V lost 5 bases and J 3 bases, leaving 13 bases between the germline ends. The CDR3 DNA reads as TGCGCCAGCAGGGCCGGGACGTCTACAGATACGCAGTATTTT. Translated: CASRAGTSTDTQYF.

With respect to this clonotype: Since it is a stray read in a library aimed at alpha chains, this beta chain has a size that is not meaningful. J is TRBJ2-5 and V is TRBV7-9; D could derive from TRBD1 or TRBD2 (6 bases each). Germline assignment: CDR1 SEHNR and CDR2 FQNEAQ (reference sequence). Between the trimmed V and J ends, which lost 5 bases and 1 base, there was a span of 11 bases. The CDR3 runs 14 residues. The CDR3 spells CASSTGGPQETQYF. In DNA, the CDR3 is TGTGCCAGCAGCACTGGGGGGCCCCAAGAGACCCAGTACTTC.

This clonotype was detected only a few times. This beta chain came through as a stray read in a library set up for alpha chains, and its size says little. The chain has TRBV5-1 and TRBJ2-2; 7 bases map to TRBD2. Germline CDR1 reads SGHRS; CDR2 reads YFSETQ. The CDR3 length is 18 residues. V gave up 4 bases and J gave up 0 bases; unmatched junction bases: 12. The DNA for the CDR3 is TGCGCCAGCAGCGCCCCGAGTTGGGCGGGGGCGAACACCGGGGAGCTGTTTTTT. It encodes CASSAPSWAGANTGELFF.

This clonotype has ten or more counts. Because this beta chain is a stray read in a library intended to capture alpha chains, its abundance should not be given much weight. The rearrangement uses TRBV15 and TRBJ1-2; D is ambiguous. V was pared by 6 bases and J by 6 bases, with 17 bases between. The CDR3 is 14 amino acids. Germline CDR1 and CDR2: LNHNV and YYDKDF (reference sequence). The DNA of the CDR3 is TGTGCCACCAGGGGGAAGGTACCGGGTGATGGCTACACCTTC. Translating gives CATRGKVPGDGYTF.

This clonotype has just one count. The library was built for alpha chains, so this beta chain is an off-target read and its size means little. The chain carries TRBV29-1 and TRBJ2-7; D is tentatively TRBD1 or TRBD2 (5 bases each). With 0 bases removed from V and 5 bases from J, the gap between germline ends came to 8 bases. Looked up from germline, CDR1 is SQVTM and CDR2 is ANQGSEA. The CDR3 spans 12 residues. CDR3 nucleotides: TGCAGCGTTGAAGACAGGGACGACGAGCAGTACTTC. The encoded protein is CSVEDRDDEQYF.

This clonotype was observed many times. For a library built for alpha chains, this beta chain is a stray read; little rests on its size. The chain has TRBV28 and TRBJ2-1; 10 bases align to TRBD1. This CDR3 is built from 16 residues. The ends lost 5 bases at V and 4 bases at J; junction bases unmatched: 8. Germline V CDR1 and CDR2: MDHEN, SYDVKM. DNA of the CDR3: TGTGCCAGCAGTCAAAGCGGACAGGGGGGGTACAATGAGCAGTTCTTC. Amino acid sequence: CASSQSGQGGYNEQFF.

Note on this clonotype: A library made for alpha chains picked up this beta chain off target, so its size means little. V and J are TRBV20-1 and TRBJ2-7, with 10 bases matching TRBD2. CDR1 DFQATT and CDR2 SNEGSKA come from the germline V gene (reference sequence). V dropped 3 bases and J dropped 3; count of bases not matched to a gene: 5. The CDR3 is 14 amino acids. The CDR3 loop reads CSASRSGRGYEQYF. CDR3 coding DNA: TGCAGTGCTAGCCGGAGCGGGAGGGGCTACGAGCAGTACTTC.

As regards this clonotype: Within a library made for alpha chains, this beta chain is off target, and its count is uninformative. The J gene is TRBJ2-1, the V gene TRBV28, with TRBD2 matching over 8 bases. The CDR3 has 14 residues. The J segment lost 8 bases and the V segment lost 6 bases, leaving 9 bases of the junction unmatched. Germline CDR1 MDHEN, CDR2 SYDVKM. CDR3 coding DNA: TGTGCCAGCAGCTCGGGACTAGGGATCTATGAGCAGTTCTTC. This gives the protein CASSSGLGIYEQFF.

Remarks on this clonotype: This beta chain slipped into a library made for alpha chains as a stray read, so its size is not meaningful. The genes are TRBV12-3 or TRBV12-4 and TRBJ1-1, with 10 bases identical to TRBD1. Unmatched junction bases numbered 5, after V lost 5 bases and J lost 5 bases. This CDR3 spans 14 amino acids. The CDR3: CASSDRGRGTEAFF. The CDR3 DNA sequence: TGTGCCAGCAGTGACAGGGGGCGAGGAACTGAAGCTTTCTTT.

This clonotype was seen repeatedly, ten times or more. This beta chain is a stray read from a library made for alpha chains; its abundance is not meaningful. The gene calls are TRBV7-9 and TRBJ2-2; 7 bases match TRBD2. The CDR3 has 15 residues. Germline CDR1 reads SEHNR; CDR2 reads FQNEAQ (reference sequence). J lost 2 bases, V lost 7 bases, and 7 bases had no gene match. The CDR3: CASTPPAGNTGELFF. DNA of the CDR3: TGTGCCAGCACCCCGCCAGCGGGAAACACCGGGGAGCTGTTTTTT.

Turning to this clonotype: Being off target in a library aimed at alpha chains, this beta chain has a size of little meaning. The chain is built from TRBV10-1 and TRBJ2-7, with D perhaps TRBD1 or TRBD2 (5 bases each). Germline V gene sequence: CDR1 WNHNN, CDR2 SYGVQD (reference sequence). The CDR3 extends over 14 amino acids. Trimming cost V 5 bases and J 4 bases, with 15 bases left between them. The CDR3 is CASSPRRGTYEQYF. CDR3 DNA: TGCGCCAGCAGTCCCCGAAGAGGGACGTACGAGCAGTACTTC.

This clonotype came up many times. Because this beta chain is a stray read in a library intended to capture alpha chains, its abundance should not be given much weight. This sequence joins TRBV5-1 and TRBJ2-3; 8 positions agree with TRBD2. The junction had 10 bases not matched to a gene; V was cut back by 7 bases and J by 3 bases. The CDR3 extends over 15 amino acids. Germline CDR1 reads SGHRS; CDR2 reads YFSETQ. The CDR3 is CASGGSASGTDTQYF. DNA of the CDR3: TGCGCCAGCGGTGGCAGCGCTAGCGGGACAGATACGCAGTATTTT.

This clonotype was counted many times. Since the library was made to target alpha chains, this beta chain is a stray read and its abundance is not meaningful. The chain combines TRBV5-1 with TRBJ2-6; D perhaps matches TRBD1 (6 bases). Trimming took 4 bases from V and 0 from J, leaving 11 bases between them. Looked up from germline, CDR1 is SGHRS and CDR2 is YFSETQ. The CDR3 length is 16 residues. CDR3 amino acids: CASSPGTSSGANVLTF. The CDR3 region has the DNA TGCGCCAGCAGCCCTGGGACAAGCTCTGGGGCCAACGTCCTGACTTTC.

This clonotype counts as medium-sized. The library was designed around alpha chains, so this beta chain is a stray read whose abundance carries little weight. V and J are TRBV7-8 and TRBJ1-1; no reliable D call. Trimming shortened V by 2 bases and J by 4 bases, and 5 bases separated the two germline ends. This CDR3 is built from 12 residues. Germline CDR1 and CDR2: SGHVS and FQNEAQ. This chain's CDR3 is CASSLRVTEAFF. Here the CDR3 DNA reads TGTGCCAGCAGCTTACGGGTCACTGAAGCTTTCTTT.

This clonotype was counted many times. For a library built for alpha chains, this beta chain is a stray read; little rests on its size. The rearrangement joins TRBV6-2 or TRBV6-3 to TRBJ2-3; 8 nucleotides line up with TRBD2. The CDR3 runs to 17 residues. Looked up from germline, CDR1 is MNHEY and CDR2 is SVGEGT. The V segment lost 7 bases and the J segment 4 bases; nucleotides outside the gene matches: 16. CDR3 loop: CASTPRGREAGSDTQYF. The CDR3 DNA follows: TGTGCCAGCACCCCCCGGGGGCGGGAGGCCGGTTCAGATACGCAGTATTTT.

The table lists this clonotype with a few counts. Little can be read into the size of this beta chain, an off-target read in a library designed for alpha chains. The chain carries TRBV6-6 and TRBJ2-7, with D unresolved. The CDR3 runs to 15 residues. CDR1 MNHNY and CDR2 SVGAGI come from the germline V gene (reference sequence). V lost 6 bases and J lost 6, with 21 bases in between. The CDR3 spells CASRPPGGEVREQYF. The CDR3 region has the DNA TGTGCCAGCAGACCCCCTGGTGGTGAGGTCCGCGAGCAGTACTTC.

This clonotype has ten or more counts. This beta chain appears as a stray read in a library generated for alpha chains; its size is not informative. The genes are TRBV11-2 and TRBJ2-1, with a weak D call TRBD1 (5 bases). V was cut by 3 bases and J by 3 bases, with 12 bases left in between. The CDR3 is 15 residues long. Looked up from germline, CDR1 is SGHAT and CDR2 is FQNNGV. The CDR3 region is CASSLMQGNYNEQFF. The DNA for the CDR3 is TGTGCCAGCAGCTTGATGCAGGGTAACTACAATGAGCAGTTCTTC.

This clonotype has ten or more counts. Found in a library prepared for alpha chains, this beta chain is an off-target read, and its abundance has little meaning. V and J are TRBV5-1 and TRBJ2-1, with D tentatively TRBD1 (6 bases). CDR3 length: 11 residues. The V gene lost 4 bases and the J gene lost 10 bases, with 9 bases spanning the gap. Per the germline V gene, CDR1 is SGHRS and CDR2 is YFSETQ. CDR3 loop: CASSETGEQFF. The DNA of the CDR3 is TGCGCCAGCAGCGAGACAGGAGAGCAGTTCTTC.